One T cell receptor beta chain is described in this entry. Seattle patients were enrolled during active infection and followed longitudinally. Profiling relied on immunoSEQ multiplex PCR, and the TCRdb table lists in-frame clones only, not all of them. This table has about 180,000 clones, roughly 81% appearing once. The data are from a study of blood T cell repertoires in COVID-19. The specimen was peripheral blood. The receptor comes from a woman aged 80 or older with COVID-19, enrolled during active disease.

This CDR3 reads CASSETGSNQPQHF. CDR3 sequence (DNA): TGCGCCAGCAGCGAGACAGGGAGCAATCAGCCCCAGCATTTT. The chain uses TRBV5-1 and TRBJ1-5; 7 bases are shared with TRBD1. Per germline, CDR1 SGHRS and CDR2 YFSETQ. The junction had 2 bases not matched to a gene; V was cut back by 4 bases and J by 1 base. The CDR3 sequence is 14 residues long.